This section outlines one T cell receptor beta chain sequence together with its context. No cognate antigen has been identified for it. Per-nucleotide qualities are absent, and no much larger clonotype sits a single base away. The protocol used for the library was PCR. Reads for this sample came from an Illumina HiSeq 2500. To normalize quantification of the TCRbeta repertoire, the TCR libraries were built with molecular barcoding that relied on unique molecular identifiers. In TCRdb, the public reads were trimmed at Q25 with fastp and aligned with MiXCR, with productive beta chains retained. Identical CDR3 proteins give one entry, which carries the most common genes and DNA. Present in this sample are about 240,000 distinct CDR3 sequences, around 12% of which were seen just once. The leading ten clones occupy approximately 2.4% of the sample. Looking up the germline V gene (reference sequence) yields CDR1 DFQATT and CDR2 SNEGSKA. The CDR3 spans 15 residues, from the cysteine through the phenylalanine. Just the 45-base CDR3 DNA is kept, in frame starting at base 1. The junction shows trimming of 6 bases on V and 4 bases on J, and the gene matches do not reach 14 bases of it.

The data belong to a study of T-cell reconstitution after alpha-beta-depleted transplantation in children (dated by TCRdb to 2015 to 2016). General notes on the study: Using TCR repertoire profiling, the study quantitatively followed how T-cell immune reconstitution unfolded in children after TCRalphabeta/CD19-depleted allogeneic hematopoietic cell transplantation.

The TCR originated in a human donor who donated a stem cell graft to a child with acute lymphoblastic leukemia. Sample: PBMCs from the stem cell graft donor, taken from the stem cell graft. This chain is built from TRBV20-1 and TRBJ1-1, and 7 junction bases match TRBD1. The CDR3 amino acid sequence is: CSAERGRGFATEAFF. The DNA is TGCAGTGCCGAACGAGGCAGGGGGTTTGCCACTGAAGCTTTCTTT.